Presented here are 2 T cell receptor beta chains from one specimen sequenced in a study. TCRdb used MiXCR to reprocess the 5' RACE reads, holding one entry per CDR3 protein. The sample yields 53,000 or so distinct CDR3 sequences, about 25% seen once. Sequences were obtained from tumor-infiltrating naive CD4+ T cells sorted from the breast tumor. Regarding subset: naive CD4+ T cells, CD4+CD45RA+CD25-. The receptors shown here come from a female donor with breast cancer.

This clonotype was seen more than once but under ten times. The V call is TRBV29-1, the J call TRBJ1-2, with D unresolved. The CDR3 is 12 residues long. Germline V gives CDR1 SQVTM, CDR2 ANQGSEA. The ends were cut back, 8 bases at V and 4 bases at J, with 14 bases in the middle. The CDR3 coding sequence is TGCAGCCTGGATCAGGACGGCTATGGCTACACCTTC. It codes for CSLDQDGYGYTF.

This rearrangement joins TRBV20-1 to TRBJ2-7; tentatively, D is TRBD1 or TRBD2 (7 bases each). Germline assignment: CDR1 DFQATT and CDR2 SNEGSKA (reference sequence). The CDR3 consists of 12 residues. Deletions cut 6 bases from V and 7 bases from J, with 16 bases between. Here the CDR3 reads CSAHLRGGEQYF. As DNA, the CDR3 is TGCAGTGCCCACCTCAGGGGGGGGGAGCAGTACTTC.